This TCR beta chain was retrieved from a study of cytomegalovirus exposure and HLA in healthy donors. The PCR used 60 Vbeta and 13 Jbeta primers. TCRdb's copy holds only in-frame clones and misses some; the assay was immunoSEQ multiplex PCR. The data hold about 170,000 clones, with almost 75% observed a single time. The germline V gene encodes CDR1 MGHDK and CDR2 SYGVNS. Deletions cut 6 bases from V and 2 bases from J, with 12 bases between. This CDR3 is built from 14 residues. The chain combines TRBV25-1 with TRBJ2-3; the D gene is possibly TRBD2 (7 bases). Material: PBMCs. This TCR was recovered from a woman between 18 and 29 years old in good health and CMV-seropositive. The CDR3 nucleotides read TGTGCCAGCAGCAAGGGGGGGTCCACAGATACGCAGTATTTT. Protein: CASSKGGSTDTQYF.